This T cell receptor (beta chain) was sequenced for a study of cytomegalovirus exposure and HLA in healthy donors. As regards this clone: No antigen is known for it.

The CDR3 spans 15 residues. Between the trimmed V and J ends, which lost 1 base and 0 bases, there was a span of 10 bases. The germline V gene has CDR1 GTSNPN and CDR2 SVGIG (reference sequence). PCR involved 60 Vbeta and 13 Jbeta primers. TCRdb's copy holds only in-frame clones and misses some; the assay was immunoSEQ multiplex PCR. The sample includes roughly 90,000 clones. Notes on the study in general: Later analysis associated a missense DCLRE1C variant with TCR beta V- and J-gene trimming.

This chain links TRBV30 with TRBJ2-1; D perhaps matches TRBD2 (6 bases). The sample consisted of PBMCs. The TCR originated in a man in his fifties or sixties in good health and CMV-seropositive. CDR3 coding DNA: TGTGCCTGGAGTGCCGTCGGGGGCTCCTACAATGAGCAGTTCTTC. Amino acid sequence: CAWSAVGGSYNEQFF. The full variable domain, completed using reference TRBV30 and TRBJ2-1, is SQTIHQWPATLVQPVGSPLSLECTVEGTSNPNLYWYRQAAGRGLQLLFYSVGIGQISSEVPQNLSASRPQDRQFILSSKKLLLSDSGFYLCAWSAVGGSYNEQFFGPGTRLTVL.